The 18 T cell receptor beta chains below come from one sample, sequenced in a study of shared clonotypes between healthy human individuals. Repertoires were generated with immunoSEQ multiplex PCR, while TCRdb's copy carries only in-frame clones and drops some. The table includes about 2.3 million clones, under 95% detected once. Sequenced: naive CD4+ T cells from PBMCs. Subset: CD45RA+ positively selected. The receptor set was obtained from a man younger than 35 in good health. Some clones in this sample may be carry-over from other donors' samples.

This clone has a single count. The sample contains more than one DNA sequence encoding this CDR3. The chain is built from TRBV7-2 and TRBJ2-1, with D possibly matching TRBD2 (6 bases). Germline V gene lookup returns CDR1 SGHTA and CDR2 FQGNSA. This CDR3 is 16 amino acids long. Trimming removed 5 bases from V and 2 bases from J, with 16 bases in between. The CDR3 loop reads CASSRAGTSAYNEQFF. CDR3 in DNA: TGTGCCAGCAGCCGCGCCGGGACTTCCGCCTACAATGAGCAGTTCTTC. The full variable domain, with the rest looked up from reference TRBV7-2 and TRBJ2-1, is GAGVSQSPSNKVTEKGKDVELRCDPISGHTALYWYRQSLGQGLEFLIYFQGNSAPDKSGLPSDRFSAERTGGSVSTLTIQRTQQEDSAVYLCASSRAGTSAYNEQFFGPGTRLTVL.

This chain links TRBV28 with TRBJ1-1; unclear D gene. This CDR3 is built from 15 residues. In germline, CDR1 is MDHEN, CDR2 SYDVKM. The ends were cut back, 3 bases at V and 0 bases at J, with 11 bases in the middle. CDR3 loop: CASSLSSGMNTEAFF. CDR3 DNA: TGTGCCAGCAGTTTGTCGAGCGGGATGAACACTGAAGCTTTCTTT.

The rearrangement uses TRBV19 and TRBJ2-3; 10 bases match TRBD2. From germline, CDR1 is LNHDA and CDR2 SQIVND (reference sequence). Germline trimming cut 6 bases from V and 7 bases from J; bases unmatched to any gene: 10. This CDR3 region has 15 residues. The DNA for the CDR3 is TGTGCCAGTAGCTTTACTAGCGGGGTTGGGAATACGCAGTATTTT. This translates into CASSFTSGVGNTQYF.

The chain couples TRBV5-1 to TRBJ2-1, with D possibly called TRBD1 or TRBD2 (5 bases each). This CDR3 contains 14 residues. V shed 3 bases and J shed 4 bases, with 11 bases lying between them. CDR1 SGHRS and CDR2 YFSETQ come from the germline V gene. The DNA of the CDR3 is TGCGCCAGCAGCTACCAGGGACCATACAATGAGCAGTTCTTC. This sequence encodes CASSYQGPYNEQFF.

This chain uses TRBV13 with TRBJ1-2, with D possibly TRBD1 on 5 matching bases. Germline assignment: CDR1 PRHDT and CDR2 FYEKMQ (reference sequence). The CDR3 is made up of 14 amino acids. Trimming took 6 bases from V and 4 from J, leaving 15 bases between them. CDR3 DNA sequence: TGTGCCAGCAGTACCTCTACAGGAGGCTATGGCTACACCTTC. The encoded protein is CASSTSTGGYGYTF.

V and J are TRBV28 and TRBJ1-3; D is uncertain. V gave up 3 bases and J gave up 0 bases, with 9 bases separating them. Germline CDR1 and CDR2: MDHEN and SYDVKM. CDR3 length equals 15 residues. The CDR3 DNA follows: TGTGCCAGCAGTTTCCACAAGGTCTCTGGAAACACCATATATTTT. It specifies CASSFHKVSGNTIYF.

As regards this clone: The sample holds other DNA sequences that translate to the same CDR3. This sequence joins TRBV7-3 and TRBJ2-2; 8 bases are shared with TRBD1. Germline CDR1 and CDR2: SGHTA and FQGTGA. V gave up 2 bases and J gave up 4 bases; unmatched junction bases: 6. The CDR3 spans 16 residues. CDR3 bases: TGTGCCAGCAGCTTAGTGGCAGGGGGCGGCACCGGGGAGCTGTTTTTT. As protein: CASSLVAGGGTGELFF.

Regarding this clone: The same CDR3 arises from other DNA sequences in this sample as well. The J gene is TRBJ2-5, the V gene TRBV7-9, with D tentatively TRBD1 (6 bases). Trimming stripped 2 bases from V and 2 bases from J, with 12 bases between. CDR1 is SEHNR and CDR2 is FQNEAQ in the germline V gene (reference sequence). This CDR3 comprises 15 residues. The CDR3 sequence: CASSLTSGAQETQYF. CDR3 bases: TGTGCCAGCAGCTTAACATCAGGGGCTCAAGAGACCCAGTACTTC.

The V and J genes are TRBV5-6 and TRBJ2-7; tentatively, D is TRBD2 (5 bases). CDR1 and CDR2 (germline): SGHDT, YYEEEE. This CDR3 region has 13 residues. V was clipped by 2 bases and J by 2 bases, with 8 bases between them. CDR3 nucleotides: TGTGCCAGCAGCTTCCGGGGTACCTACGAGCAGTACTTC. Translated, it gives CASSFRGTYEQYF.

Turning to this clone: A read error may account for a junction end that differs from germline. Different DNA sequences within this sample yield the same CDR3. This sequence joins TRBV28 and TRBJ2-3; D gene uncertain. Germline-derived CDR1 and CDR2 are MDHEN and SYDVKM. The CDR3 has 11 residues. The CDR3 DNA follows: TGTGCAAGCAAGAGGACAGATACGCAGTATTTT. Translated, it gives CASKRTDTQYF.

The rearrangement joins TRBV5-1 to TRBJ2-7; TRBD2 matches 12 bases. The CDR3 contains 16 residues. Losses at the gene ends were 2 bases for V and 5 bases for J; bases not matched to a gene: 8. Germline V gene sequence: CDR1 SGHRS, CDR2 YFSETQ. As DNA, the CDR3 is TGCGCCAGCAGCTTTGGTCTAGCGGGAGGGTACGACGAGCAGTACTTC. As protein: CASSFGLAGGYDEQYF.

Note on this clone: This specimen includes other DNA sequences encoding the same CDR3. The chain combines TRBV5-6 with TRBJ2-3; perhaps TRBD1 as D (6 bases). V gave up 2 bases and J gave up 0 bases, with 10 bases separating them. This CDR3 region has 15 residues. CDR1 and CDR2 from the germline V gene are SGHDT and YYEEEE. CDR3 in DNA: TGTGCCAGCAGCTTCGACAGGCTGAGCACAGATACGCAGTATTTT. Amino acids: CASSFDRLSTDTQYF.

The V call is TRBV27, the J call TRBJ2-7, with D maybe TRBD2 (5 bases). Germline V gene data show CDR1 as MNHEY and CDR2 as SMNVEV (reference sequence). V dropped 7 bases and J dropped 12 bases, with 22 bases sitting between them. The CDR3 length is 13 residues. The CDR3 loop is CASTGTVQQLWYF. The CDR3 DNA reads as TGTGCCAGCACGGGAACCGTCCAGCAGCTCTGGTACTTC.

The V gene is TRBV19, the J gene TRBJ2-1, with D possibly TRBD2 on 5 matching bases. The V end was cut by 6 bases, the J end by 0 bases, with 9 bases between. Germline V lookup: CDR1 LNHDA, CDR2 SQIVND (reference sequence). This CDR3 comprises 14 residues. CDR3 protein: CASSAGGSYNEQFF. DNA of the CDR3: TGTGCCAGTAGCGCGGGTGGCTCCTACAATGAGCAGTTCTTC.

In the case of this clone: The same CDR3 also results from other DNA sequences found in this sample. This chain's CDR3 is CASKREETQYF. In nucleotides, the CDR3 is TGTGCCAGCAAGCGGGAGGAGACCCAGTACTTC. The V and J genes are TRBV2 and TRBJ2-5; 8 bases map to TRBD2. Germline V lookup: CDR1 SNHLY, CDR2 FYNNEI. Trimming at V came to 7 bases and at J to 5 bases, leaving 0 bases not matched to a gene. The CDR3 loop spans 11 amino acids.

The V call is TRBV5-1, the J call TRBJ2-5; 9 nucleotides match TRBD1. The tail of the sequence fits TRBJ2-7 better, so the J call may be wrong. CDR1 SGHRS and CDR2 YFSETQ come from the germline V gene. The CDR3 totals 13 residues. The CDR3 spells CASSAGQGYEQYF. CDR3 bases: TGCGCCAGCAGCGCGGGACAGGGCTACGAGCAGTACTTC.

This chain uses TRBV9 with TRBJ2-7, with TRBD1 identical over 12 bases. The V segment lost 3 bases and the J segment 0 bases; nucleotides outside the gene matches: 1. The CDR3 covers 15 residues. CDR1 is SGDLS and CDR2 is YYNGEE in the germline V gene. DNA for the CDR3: TGTGCCAGCAGCGGGGGACAGGGGGCCTCCTACGAGCAGTACTTC. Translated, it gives CASSGGQGASYEQYF.

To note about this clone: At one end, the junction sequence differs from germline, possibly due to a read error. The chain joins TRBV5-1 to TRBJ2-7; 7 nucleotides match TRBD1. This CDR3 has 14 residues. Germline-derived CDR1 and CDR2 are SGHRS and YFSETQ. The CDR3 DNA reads TGCGCCAGCAGCTTCACAGGGGTCTCCGACGAGCAGTACTTC. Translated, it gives CASSFTGVSDEQYF.